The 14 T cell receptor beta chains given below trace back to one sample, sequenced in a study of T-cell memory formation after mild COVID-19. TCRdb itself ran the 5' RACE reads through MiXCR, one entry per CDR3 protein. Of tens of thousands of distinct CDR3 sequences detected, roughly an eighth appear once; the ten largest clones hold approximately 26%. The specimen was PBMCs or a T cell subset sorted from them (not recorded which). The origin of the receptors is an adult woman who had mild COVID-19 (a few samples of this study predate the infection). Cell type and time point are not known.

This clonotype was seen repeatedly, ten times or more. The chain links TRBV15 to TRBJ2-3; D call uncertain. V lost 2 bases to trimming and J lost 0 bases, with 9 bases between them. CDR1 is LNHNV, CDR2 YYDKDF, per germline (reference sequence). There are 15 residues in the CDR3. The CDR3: CATSRRLGSTDTQYF. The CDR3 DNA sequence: TGTGCCACCAGCAGAAGATTGGGGAGCACAGATACGCAGTATTTT.

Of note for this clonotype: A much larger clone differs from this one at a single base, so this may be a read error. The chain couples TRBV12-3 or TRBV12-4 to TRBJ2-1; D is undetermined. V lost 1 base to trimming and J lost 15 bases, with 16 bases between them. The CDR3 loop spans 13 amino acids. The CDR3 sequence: CASSLEAVTDRFF. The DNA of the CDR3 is TGTGCCAGCAGTTTAGAGGCGGTCACGGACCGGTTCTTC.

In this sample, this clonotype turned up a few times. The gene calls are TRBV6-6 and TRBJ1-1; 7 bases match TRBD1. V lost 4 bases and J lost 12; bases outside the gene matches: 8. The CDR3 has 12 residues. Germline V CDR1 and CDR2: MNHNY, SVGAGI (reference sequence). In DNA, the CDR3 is TGTGCCAGCAGTTCAGGGGGGTATGTAACTTTCTTT. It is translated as CASSSGGYVTFF.

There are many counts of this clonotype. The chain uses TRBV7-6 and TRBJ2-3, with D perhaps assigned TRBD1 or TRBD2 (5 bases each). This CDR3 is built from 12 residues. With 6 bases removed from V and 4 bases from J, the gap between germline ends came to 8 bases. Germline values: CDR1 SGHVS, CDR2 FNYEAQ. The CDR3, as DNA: TGTGCCAGCAGTCTGGGGGCAGATACGCAGTATTTT. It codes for CASSLGADTQYF.

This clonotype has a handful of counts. CDR3 coding DNA: TGTGCCAGCAGGAGGGGGCTGGCCTACGAGCAGTACTTC. As protein: CASRRGLAYEQYF. The chain is built from TRBV6-2 or TRBV6-3 and TRBJ2-7; 7 bases line up with TRBD1. In germline, CDR1 is MNHEY, CDR2 SVGEGT. The CDR3 consists of 13 residues. V shed 6 bases, J shed 2 bases, and the junction held 4 bases outside the gene matches.

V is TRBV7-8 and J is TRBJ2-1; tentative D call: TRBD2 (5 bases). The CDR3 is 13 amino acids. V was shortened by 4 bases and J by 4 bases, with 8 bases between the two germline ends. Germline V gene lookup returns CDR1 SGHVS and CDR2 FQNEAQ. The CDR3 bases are TGTGCCAGCAGCTGGAGGCAGTACAATGAGCAGTTCTTC. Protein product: CASSWRQYNEQFF.

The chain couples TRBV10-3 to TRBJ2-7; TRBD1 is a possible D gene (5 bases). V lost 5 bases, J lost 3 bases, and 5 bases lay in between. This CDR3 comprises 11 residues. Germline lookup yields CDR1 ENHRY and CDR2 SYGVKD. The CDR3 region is CAISRGYEQYF. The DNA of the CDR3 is TGTGCCATCAGTAGGGGCTACGAGCAGTACTTC.

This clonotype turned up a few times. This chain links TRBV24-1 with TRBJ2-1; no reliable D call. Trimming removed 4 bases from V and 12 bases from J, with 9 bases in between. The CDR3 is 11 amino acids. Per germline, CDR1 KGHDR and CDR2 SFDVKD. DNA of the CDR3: TGTGCCACCAGTGAGCTGGGTGCGCAGTTCTTC. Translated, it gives CATSELGAQFF.

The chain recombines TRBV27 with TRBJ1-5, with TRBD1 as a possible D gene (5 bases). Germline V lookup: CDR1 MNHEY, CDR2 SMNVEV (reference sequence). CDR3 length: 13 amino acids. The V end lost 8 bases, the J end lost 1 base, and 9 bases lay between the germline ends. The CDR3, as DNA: TGTGCCAGCGCCTGGGGGAGCAATCAGCCCCAGCATTTT. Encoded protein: CASAWGSNQPQHF.

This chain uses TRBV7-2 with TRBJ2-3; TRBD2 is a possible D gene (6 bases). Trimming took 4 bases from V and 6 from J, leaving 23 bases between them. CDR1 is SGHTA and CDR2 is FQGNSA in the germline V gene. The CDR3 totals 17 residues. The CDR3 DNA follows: TGTGCCAGCAGCTCGCGACTGGGACTCACGCACACGGATACGCAGTATTTT. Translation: CASSSRLGLTHTDTQYF.

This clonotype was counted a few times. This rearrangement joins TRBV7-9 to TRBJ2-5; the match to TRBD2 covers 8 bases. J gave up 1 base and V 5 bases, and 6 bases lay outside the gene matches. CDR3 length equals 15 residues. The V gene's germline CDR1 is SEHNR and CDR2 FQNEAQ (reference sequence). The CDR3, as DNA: TGTGCCAGCAGCCCGACGGGGGGGGCCCAAGAGACCCAGTACTTC. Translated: CASSPTGGAQETQYF.

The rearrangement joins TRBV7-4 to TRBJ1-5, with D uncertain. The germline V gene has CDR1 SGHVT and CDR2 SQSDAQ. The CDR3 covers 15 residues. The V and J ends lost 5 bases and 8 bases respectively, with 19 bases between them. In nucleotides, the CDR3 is TGTGCCAGCAGCCCCACCTCCGTGCCACCCAAGCCCCAGCATTTT. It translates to CASSPTSVPPKPQHF. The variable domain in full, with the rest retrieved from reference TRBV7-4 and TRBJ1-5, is GAGVSQSPRYKVAKRGRDVALRCDSISGHVTLYWYRQTLGQGSEVLTYSQSDAQRDKSGRPSGRFSAERPERSVSTLKIQRTEQGDSAVYLCASSPTSVPPKPQHFGDGTRLSIL.

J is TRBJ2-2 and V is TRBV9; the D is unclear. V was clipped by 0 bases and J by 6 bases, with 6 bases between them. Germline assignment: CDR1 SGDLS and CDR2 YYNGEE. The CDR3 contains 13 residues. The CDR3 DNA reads TGTGCCAGCAGCGTAGAAGCCCCCGGGGAGCTGTTTTTT. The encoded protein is CASSVEAPGELFF. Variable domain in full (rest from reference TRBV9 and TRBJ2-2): DSGVTQTPKHLITATGQRVTLRCSPRSGDLSVYWYQQSLDQGLQFLIQYYNGEERAKGNILERFSAQQFPDLHSELNLSSLELGDSALYFCASSVEAPGELFFGEGSRLTVL.

CDR3 amino acids: CSVEPRQTGNTEAFF. As DNA, the CDR3 is TGCAGCGTTGAACCGAGACAGACGGGGAACACTGAAGCTTTCTTT. The chain combines TRBV29-1 with TRBJ1-1; possible D gene TRBD1, 5 bases. V was clipped by 2 bases and J by 1 base, with 14 bases between them. The CDR3 runs to 15 residues. Germline V gene sequence: CDR1 SQVTM, CDR2 ANQGSEA.